Below, 8 T cell receptor beta chains from the same sample are listed, as sequenced in a study of blood T cell repertoires in COVID-19. The table came from immunoSEQ multiplex PCR; TCRdb's copy has only in-frame clones and leaves some out. Among some 340,000 clones listed, roughly four fifths were seen once. The sequenced sample consisted of PBMCs or T cells enriched from blood (not recorded which). These receptors were obtained from a woman between 50 and 59 years old who had recovered from COVID-19.

J is TRBJ2-7 and V is TRBV19; 7 nucleotides line up with TRBD2. The trim removed 3 bases at V and 6 bases at J, leaving 8 bases unmatched. The CDR3 contains 14 residues. Germline loops: CDR1 LNHDA, CDR2 SQIVND (reference sequence). Here the CDR3 reads CASSITGEGTEQYF. CDR3 DNA sequence: TGTGCCAGTAGTATCACGGGGGAGGGGACCGAGCAGTACTTC.

This clone came up a few times. The same CDR3 also results from other DNA sequences found in this sample. The chain carries TRBV12-3 or TRBV12-4 and TRBJ1-2; maybe TRBD1 (5 bases). The CDR3 length is 13 residues. The V end was cut by 5 bases, the J end by 2 bases, with 9 bases between. The CDR3, as DNA: TGTGCCAGCAGTAGCGGGGGAAACTATGGCTACACCTTC. It translates to CASSSGGNYGYTF.

The chain combines TRBV6-2 or TRBV6-3 with TRBJ2-2; D call uncertain. The CDR3 sequence is 13 residues long. The germline CDR1 and CDR2 sequences are MNHEY and SVGEGT. Trimming left V 6 bases short and J 4 bases short, with 9 bases between. CDR3 coding DNA: TGTGCCAGCAGCATCCTAGTCACCGGGGAGCTGTTTTTT. Amino acid sequence: CASSILVTGELFF.

The chain is built from TRBV9 and TRBJ2-3, with TRBD1 matching 7 bases. The CDR3 is 16 amino acids. The V segment lost 4 bases and the J segment 10 bases; nucleotides outside the gene matches: 18. Germline CDR1 reads SGDLS; CDR2 reads YYNGEE. CDR3 in DNA: TGTGCCAGCAGCCCCCCCTACTTACAGGACAGGCAGGCGCAGTATTTT. It yields the protein CASSPPYLQDRQAQYF.

The V and J genes are TRBV18 and TRBJ1-3; perhaps TRBD1 as D (5 bases). CDR3 size: 14 residues. Trimming removed 3 bases at V and 8 bases at J, with 14 bases between. Germline CDR1 reads KGHSH; CDR2 reads LQKENI. For the CDR3, the DNA is TGTGCCAGCTCACCCCAGGGTGTTGAATACACCATATATTTT. Protein: CASSPQGVEYTIYF.

J is TRBJ1-3 and V is TRBV3-1 (or the pseudogene TRBV3-2); 9 nucleotides match TRBD1. Germline values: CDR1 LGHDT, CDR2 YNNKEL (reference sequence). This CDR3 has 17 residues. The J segment lost 4 bases and the V segment lost 0 bases, leaving 7 bases of the junction unmatched. The CDR3 region has the DNA TGTGCCAGCAGCCAAGATCGGGGACAGGGTTTCGGAAACACCATATATTTT. The encoded protein is CASSQDRGQGFGNTIYF.

V gene TRBV12-3 or TRBV12-4 combines with J gene TRBJ1-2; D may be TRBD1 (6 bases). V lost 7 bases and J lost 8, with 14 bases in between. CDR3 length: 12 amino acids. The CDR3 protein is CASNAPGGGYTF. As DNA, the CDR3 is TGTGCCAGCAATGCCCCGGGGGGCGGCTACACCTTC.

Remarks on this clone: In the same sample, other DNA sequences code for this CDR3. The rearrangement joins TRBV30 to TRBJ1-2, with D unclear. CDR1 and CDR2 from the germline V gene are GTSNPN and SVGIG (reference sequence). Deletions cut 0 bases from V and 2 bases from J, with 7 bases between. This CDR3 region has 13 residues. The CDR3 region is CAWSVTGNYGYTF. The CDR3 DNA reads as TGTGCCTGGAGTGTTACGGGAAACTATGGCTACACCTTC.